A single sample is the source of the 8 T cell receptor beta chains below, sequenced in a study of blood T cell repertoires in COVID-19. Only in-frame clones appear in the TCRdb table, and some are missing; sequencing was by immunoSEQ multiplex PCR. The sample has 45,000 to 50,000 clones; roughly 85% are singletons. Sequences were obtained from peripheral blood. The receptors shown here come from a woman of 80 years or more with COVID-19, enrolled during active disease.

The chain recombines TRBV9 with TRBJ1-1; D may be TRBD1 (5 bases). The V gene lost 3 bases and the J gene lost 1 base, with 13 bases spanning the gap. Germline CDR1 and CDR2: SGDLS and YYNGEE. The CDR3 contains 15 residues. In DNA form, the CDR3 reads TGTGCCAGCAGCGCCGGGGGGTATGGGAACACTGAAGCTTTCTTT. Translated, it gives CASSAGGYGNTEAFF.

The rearrangement joins TRBV2 to TRBJ1-5; D unresolved. V gave up 3 bases and J gave up 6 bases, with 9 bases separating them. Germline CDR1 is SNHLY and CDR2 is FYNNEI. The CDR3 runs to 13 residues. For the CDR3, the DNA is TGTGCCAGCAGTGATGACGGGATTCAGCCCCAGCATTTT. This encodes CASSDDGIQPQHF. Supplemented by reference TRBV2 and TRBJ1-5, the full variable domain reads EPEVTQTPSHQVTQMGQEVILRCVPISNHLYFYWYRQILGQKVEFLVSFYNNEISEKSEIFDDQFSVERPDGSNFTLKIRSTKLEDSAMYFCASSDDGIQPQHFGDGTRLSIL.

The chain has TRBV10-3 and TRBJ2-7; D may be TRBD2 (6 bases). The ends were cut back, 0 bases at V and 4 bases at J, with 13 bases in the middle. Germline V gene lookup returns CDR1 ENHRY and CDR2 SYGVKD. The CDR3 has 15 residues. The CDR3 DNA sequence: TGTGCCATCAGTGAGTCGCGGGGAATCCAGTACGAGCAGTACTTC. This encodes CAISESRGIQYEQYF.

This clone was detected only once. V is TRBV11-1 and J is TRBJ1-1; D is ambiguous. Germline V gives CDR1 SGHAT, CDR2 FQDESV (reference sequence). V was shortened by 7 bases and J by 1 base, with 13 bases between the two germline ends. CDR3 length: 14 residues. The CDR3 region is CASTRGLQNTEAFF. The DNA for the CDR3 is TGTGCCAGCACCCGAGGTCTACAGAACACTGAAGCTTTCTTT.

This clone was found once. The chain carries TRBV7-9 and TRBJ2-2; no firm D call. The CDR3 totals 14 residues. Looked up from germline, CDR1 is SEHNR and CDR2 is FQNEAQ (reference sequence). Trimming took off 4 bases at V and 6 bases at J, with 12 bases between the two ends. The CDR3 sequence: CASSSRGSAGELFF. The CDR3 DNA reads TGTGCCAGCAGCTCCCGAGGCTCGGCCGGGGAGCTGTTTTTT.

J is TRBJ2-7 and V is TRBV27; 7 bases align to TRBD1. V trimming: 0 bases; J trimming: 8 bases; junction bases outside the gene matches: 4. The CDR3 consists of 13 residues. Per the germline V gene, CDR1 is MNHEY and CDR2 is SMNVEV (reference sequence). CDR3 nucleotide sequence: TGTGCCAGCAGTTTATCAACAGGGGTCCAGCAGTACTTC. Translating it yields CASSLSTGVQQYF.

This clone was seen just once. As DNA, the CDR3 is TGTGCCAGCAGTTTCAACGGTGGACATAACACCTTC. This gives the protein CASSFNGGHNTF. This sequence joins TRBV12-3 or TRBV12-4 and TRBJ1-2; D possibly corresponds to TRBD1 (5 bases). The germline V and J ends were trimmed by 3 bases and 12 bases, with 14 bases remaining between them. This CDR3 is built from 12 residues.

The J gene is TRBJ2-7, the V gene TRBV4-2, with D possibly TRBD1 on 5 matching bases. The germline gives CDR1 LGHNA, CDR2 YNFKEQ. This CDR3 has 13 residues. Trimming took off 3 bases at V and 6 bases at J, with 12 bases between the two ends. The CDR3 coding sequence is TGTGCCAGCAGCCAGGACACAGTTAGCGAGCAGTACTTC. This translates into CASSQDTVSEQYF.